This TCR beta chain is from a study of tumor-infiltrating lymphocytes in primary liver carcinoma. Study outcomes and limitations: Relative to tumor region pairs, the tumor-adjacent and tumor-blood pairs showed overlap that was lower. The 250 largest clones made up significantly more of tumor than blood repertoires (p = 0.039).

Trimming removed 2 bases at V and 5 bases at J, with 9 bases between. Germline-derived CDR1 and CDR2 are DFQATT and SNEGSKA (reference sequence). The CDR3 totals 12 residues. From unsorted bulk tissue weighing roughly 19-32 mg, DNA and RNA were co-extracted. No patient had received treatment, and all had chronic HBV infection. Remarks on this clonotype: Its antigen is currently unknown.

With 500 ng total RNA as template and a constant-region primer, TCR beta cDNA was made. Each TCR beta library was derived from three nested multiplex PCR rounds that employed slightly modified ARM-PCR. TRBV1-TRBV30 forward and Cbeta reverse primers drove the first two roughly 10-cycle rounds. TCRdb re-analysed the multiplex PCR reads in MiXCR, keeping a single row per CDR3 protein. This sample has 90,000 to 110,000 distinct CDR3 sequences, with roughly 80% found just once. Specimen: liver tumor tissue from sampling region 3. The subset was: tumor region T3, left-lateral pole. The source of this sequence is a man aged 40-55 years with primary liver carcinoma and hepatitis B virus infection. J is TRBJ2-5 and V is TRBV20-1, with D uncertain. CDR3 nucleotides: TGCAGTGCTAGACCCGCAGCGGAGACCCAGTACTTC. Protein product: CSARPAAETQYF.